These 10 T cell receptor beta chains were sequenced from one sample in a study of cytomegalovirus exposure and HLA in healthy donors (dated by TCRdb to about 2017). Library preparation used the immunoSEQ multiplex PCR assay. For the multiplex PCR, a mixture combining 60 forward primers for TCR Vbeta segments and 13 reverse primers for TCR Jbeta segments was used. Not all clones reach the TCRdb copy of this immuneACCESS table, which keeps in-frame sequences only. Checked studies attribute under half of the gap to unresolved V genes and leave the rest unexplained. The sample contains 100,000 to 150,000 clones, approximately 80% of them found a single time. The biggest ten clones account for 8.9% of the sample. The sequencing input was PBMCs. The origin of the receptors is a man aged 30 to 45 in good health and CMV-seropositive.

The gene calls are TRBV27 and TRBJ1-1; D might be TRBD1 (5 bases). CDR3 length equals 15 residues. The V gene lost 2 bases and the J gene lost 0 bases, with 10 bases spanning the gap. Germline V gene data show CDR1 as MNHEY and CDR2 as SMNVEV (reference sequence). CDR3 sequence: CASSLRRGMNTEAFF. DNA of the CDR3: TGTGCCAGCAGTTTACGGCGGGGGATGAACACTGAAGCTTTCTTT.

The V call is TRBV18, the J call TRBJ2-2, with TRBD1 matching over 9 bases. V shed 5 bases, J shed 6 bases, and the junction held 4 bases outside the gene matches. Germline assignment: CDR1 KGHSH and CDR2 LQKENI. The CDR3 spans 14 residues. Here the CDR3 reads CASSDNRGPGELFF. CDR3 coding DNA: TGTGCCAGCTCAGACAACAGGGGGCCCGGGGAGCTGTTTTTT.

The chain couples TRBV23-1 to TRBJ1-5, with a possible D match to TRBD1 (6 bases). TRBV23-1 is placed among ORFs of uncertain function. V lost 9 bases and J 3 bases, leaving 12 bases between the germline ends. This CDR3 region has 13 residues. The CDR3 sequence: CARRTAANQPQHF. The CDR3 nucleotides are TGCGCCAGGCGGACAGCGGCCAATCAGCCCCAGCATTTT.

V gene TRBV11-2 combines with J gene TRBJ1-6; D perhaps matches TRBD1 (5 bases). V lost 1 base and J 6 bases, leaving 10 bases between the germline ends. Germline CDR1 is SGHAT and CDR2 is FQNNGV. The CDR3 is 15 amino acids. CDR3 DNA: TGTGCCAGCAGCTTAGCAGGGTTCGGTAATTCACCCCTCCACTTT. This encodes CASSLAGFGNSPLHF.

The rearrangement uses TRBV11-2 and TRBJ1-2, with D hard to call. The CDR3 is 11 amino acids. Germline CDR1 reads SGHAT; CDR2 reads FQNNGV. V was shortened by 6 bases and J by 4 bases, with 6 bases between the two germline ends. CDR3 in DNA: TGTGCCAGCAGTGTCGGCTATGGCTACACCTTC. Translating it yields CASSVGYGYTF.

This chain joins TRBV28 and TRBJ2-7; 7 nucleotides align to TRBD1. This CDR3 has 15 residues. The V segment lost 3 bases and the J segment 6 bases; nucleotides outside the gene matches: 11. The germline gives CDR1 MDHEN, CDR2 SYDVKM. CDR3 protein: CASSFFNRGPGEQYF. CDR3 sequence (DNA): TGTGCCAGCAGTTTTTTTAACAGGGGCCCGGGCGAGCAGTACTTC.

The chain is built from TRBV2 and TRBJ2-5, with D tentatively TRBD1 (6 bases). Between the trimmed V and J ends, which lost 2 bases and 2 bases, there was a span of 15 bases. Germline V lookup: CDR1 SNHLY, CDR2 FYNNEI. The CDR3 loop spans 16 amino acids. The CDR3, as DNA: TGTGCCAGCAGTGAATTTGTGGACAGAGTTCAAGAGACCCAGTACTTC. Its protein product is CASSEFVDRVQETQYF.

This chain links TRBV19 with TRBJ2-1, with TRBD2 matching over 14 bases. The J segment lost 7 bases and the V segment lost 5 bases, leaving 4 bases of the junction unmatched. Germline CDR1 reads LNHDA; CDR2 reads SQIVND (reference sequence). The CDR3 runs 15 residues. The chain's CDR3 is CASSRLAGGINEQFF. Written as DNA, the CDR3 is TGTGCCAGTAGTCGACTAGCGGGGGGGATTAATGAGCAGTTCTTC.

CDR3 nucleotide sequence: TGTGCCAGCAGCCCAGGCCTAGCTATAGATACGCAGTATTTT. This gives the protein CASSPGLAIDTQYF. The chain joins TRBV7-3 to TRBJ2-3; D is possibly TRBD2 (5 bases). The germline CDR1 and CDR2 sequences are SGHTA and FQGTGA. This CDR3 spans 14 amino acids. The ends were cut back, 5 bases at V and 5 bases at J, with 14 bases in the middle.

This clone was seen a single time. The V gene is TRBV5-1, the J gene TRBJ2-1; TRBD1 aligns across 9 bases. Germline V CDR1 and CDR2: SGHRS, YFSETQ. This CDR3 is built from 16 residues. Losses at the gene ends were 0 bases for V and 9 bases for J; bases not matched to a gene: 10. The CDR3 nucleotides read TGCGCCAGCAGCTTGGATGGGACAGGGTGGTATGTTGAGCAGTTCTTC. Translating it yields CASSLDGTGWYVEQFF.